This T cell receptor beta chain was observed in a study of blood T cell repertoires in COVID-19. Turning to the study itself: The origin of the acute and convalescent COVID-19 samples was the United States, Italy and Spain.

In the study's own analysis: Amplifying reference gene primers gave estimates of nucleated cell counts. Produced via immunoSEQ multiplex PCR; TCRdb's table is partial and in-frame only. V, J and clone size derive from that table, while D and trimming were established from the DNA sequence. Seen here are 150,000 to 200,000 clones, around four fifths observed once, and the top ten hold roughly 0.91%. V dropped 6 bases and J dropped 2 bases, with 9 bases sitting between them. CDR1 is SGHRS, CDR2 YFSETQ, per germline. This CDR3 has 13 amino acids. The Seattle site enrolled patients during active infection and followed them longitudinally.

This clonotype was sampled from a man aged 55 to 70 with COVID-19, enrolled during active disease. Material: peripheral blood. The chain is built from TRBV5-1 and TRBJ1-3; D may be TRBD1 (5 bases). DNA of the CDR3: TGCGCCAGCACCGCGGGGGCTGGAAACACCATATATTTT. Translating it yields CASTAGAGNTIYF.